One and the same sample provided the 2 T cell receptor beta chains below, sequenced in a study of somatic mutations in cytotoxic T cells in rheumatoid arthritis. Assay used: immunoSEQ multiplex PCR; TCRdb lists only in-frame clones, some missing. Counted here are about 4,500 clones, around 80% occurring once; the ten biggest clones make up approximately 30%. Sequencing was carried out using CD8+ T cells sorted from blood. These receptors came from a woman in her sixties with rheumatoid arthritis.

The chain combines TRBV27 with TRBJ2-5; 9 bases are a match to TRBD2. The V and J ends lost 5 bases and 4 bases, in that order; junction bases with no gene match: 11. This CDR3 is built from 16 residues. Germline-derived CDR1 and CDR2 are MNHEY and SMNVEV (reference sequence). Here the CDR3 DNA reads TGTGCCAGCAGTATCGTCGCCAGCGGGGGGACAGAGACCCAGTACTTC. Amino acids: CASSIVASGGTETQYF.

V is TRBV6-1 and J is TRBJ1-1; 7 bases line up with TRBD1. Looked up from germline, CDR1 is MNHNS and CDR2 is SASEGT. The J segment lost 4 bases and the V segment lost 1 base, leaving 6 bases of the junction unmatched. There are 15 residues in the CDR3. The chain's CDR3 is CASSEEEGAGTEAFF. CDR3 nucleotides: TGTGCCAGCAGTGAAGAGGAGGGGGCAGGCACTGAAGCTTTCTTT.